Below are 20 T cell receptor beta chains sequenced from a single sample in a study of graft-versus-host responses after intestinal transplantation. TCRdb's table, derived via immunoSEQ multiplex PCR, lists solely in-frame clones and lacks some. Of over 90,000 clones in the sample, roughly 90% are singletons; the top ten hold nearly 0.5%. These receptors have no known antigen. Sequenced material: unstimulated CD8+ T cells sorted from spleen or lymph node cells, taken before intestinal transplant. Receptor source: a human donor who received an intestinal transplant.

V usage is TRBV11-2 and J usage is TRBJ2-7; D is unclear. CDR3 length equals 16 residues. The germline V gene encodes CDR1 SGHAT and CDR2 FQNNGV. Trimming took off 5 bases at V and 2 bases at J, with 19 bases between the two ends. CDR3 in amino acids: CASSSFPHVETYEQYF. CDR3 nucleotides: TGTGCCAGCAGCAGCTTCCCCCACGTGGAGACCTACGAGCAGTACTTC.

The chain carries TRBV10-3 and TRBJ2-2, with D unclear. V lost 10 bases and J 6 bases, leaving 6 bases between the germline ends. CDR1 and CDR2 from the germline V gene are ENHRY and SYGVKD. CDR3 length: 10 amino acids. For the CDR3, the DNA is TGTGCCACCTATTCCGGGGAGCTGTTTTTT. It specifies CATYSGELFF.

This chain uses TRBV7-9 with TRBJ2-3, with 12 bases matching TRBD1. Per the germline V gene, CDR1 is SEHNR and CDR2 is FQNEAQ (reference sequence). The CDR3 loop spans 17 amino acids. Germline trimming cut 7 bases from V and 4 bases from J; bases unmatched to any gene: 12. The CDR3 coding sequence is TGTGCCAGCACCGACCCTCTACGGGACAGGGGGCCAGATACGCAGTATTTT. Amino acids: CASTDPLRDRGPDTQYF.

This clone has a handful of counts. The V gene is TRBV6-5, the J gene TRBJ1-6; D remains unclear. Trimming shortened V by 6 bases and J by 6 bases, and 6 bases separated the two germline ends. CDR1 and CDR2 (germline): MNHEY, SVGAGI. The CDR3 spans 12 residues. CDR3 bases: TGTGCCAGCAGGATCAGTAATTCACCCCTCCACTTT. The encoded protein is CASRISNSPLHF.

CDR3 sequence: CASSQGRANSGNTIYF. The CDR3 bases are TGCGCCAGCAGCCAAGGCAGGGCGAACTCTGGAAACACCATATATTTT. This rearrangement joins TRBV4-3 to TRBJ1-3; perhaps TRBD1 as D (5 bases). This CDR3 has 16 residues. V lost 1 base, J lost 0 bases, and 10 bases lay in between. CDR1 LGHNA and CDR2 YSLEER come from the germline V gene.

In nucleotides, the CDR3 is TGTGCCACCCGATCGACAGCAAACTATGGCTACACCTTC. Translated: CATRSTANYGYTF. The chain couples TRBV11-2 to TRBJ1-2, with D tentatively TRBD1 (5 bases). Trimming removed 10 bases at V and 2 bases at J, with 14 bases between. Germline-derived CDR1 and CDR2 are SGHAT and FQNNGV. This CDR3 is 13 amino acids long.

The rearrangement joins TRBV4-2 to TRBJ2-5, with D tentatively TRBD2 (6 bases). This CDR3 is 14 amino acids long. Germline values: CDR1 LGHNA, CDR2 YNFKEQ. V shed 0 bases and J shed 4 bases, with 9 bases lying between them. The DNA for the CDR3 is TGTGCCAGCAGCCAAGATGGGACTCCAGAGACCCAGTACTTC. Protein product: CASSQDGTPETQYF.

This clone is a singleton in its sample. The chain couples TRBV19 to TRBJ1-1; D gene ambiguous. The V gene's germline CDR1 is LNHDA and CDR2 SQIVND (reference sequence). The ends were cut back, 5 bases at V and 3 bases at J, with 13 bases in the middle. CDR3 length: 14 amino acids. CDR3 in amino acids: CASSLNSYYTEAFF. CDR3 nucleotides: TGTGCCAGTAGTCTAAACAGCTATTACACTGAAGCTTTCTTT.

The V and J genes are TRBV4-3 and TRBJ2-3, with a weak D call TRBD2 (5 bases). Germline loops: CDR1 LGHNA, CDR2 YSLEER. Trimming stripped 0 bases from V and 6 bases from J, with 7 bases between. This CDR3 has 13 amino acids. The CDR3 region is CASSQEPGDTQYF. CDR3 DNA sequence: TGCGCCAGCAGCCAAGAACCGGGGGATACGCAGTATTTT.

This rearrangement joins TRBV5-1 to TRBJ1-1, with 7 bases aligning to TRBD1. The CDR3 totals 14 residues. Germline V CDR1 and CDR2: SGHRS, YFSETQ. V trimming: 0 bases; J trimming: 5 bases; junction bases outside the gene matches: 4. The chain's CDR3 is CASSLDGRGTEAFF. The CDR3 DNA reads TGCGCCAGCAGCTTGGACGGCAGGGGGACTGAAGCTTTCTTT.

This chain uses TRBV6-1 with TRBJ2-6; D remains unclear. The CDR3 has 15 residues. The germline V and J ends were trimmed by 4 bases and 2 bases, with 9 bases remaining between them. Germline assignment: CDR1 MNHNS and CDR2 SASEGT. In DNA form, the CDR3 reads TGTGCCAGCAGTGTAAGCCCCACTGGGGCCAACGTCCTGACTTTC. Protein product: CASSVSPTGANVLTF.

The chain employs TRBV6-5 and TRBJ1-2; TRBD1 aligns across 7 bases. This CDR3 spans 15 amino acids. Germline CDR1 MNHEY, CDR2 SVGAGI. Trimming cost V 4 bases and J 3 bases; bases outside gene matches: 8. CDR3 DNA sequence: TGTGCCAGCAGTTGGGCAGGGGGTAAGCACTATGGCTACACCTTC. It encodes CASSWAGGKHYGYTF.

This clone was detected only once. The chain combines TRBV7-9 with TRBJ2-7, with 10 bases fitting TRBD1. This CDR3 comprises 14 residues. Germline lookup yields CDR1 SEHNR and CDR2 FQNEAQ (reference sequence). V was clipped by 5 bases and J by 9 bases; unmatched bases: 10. CDR3 amino acids: CASSPGTGVNGQYF. The CDR3 nucleotides read TGTGCCAGCAGCCCCGGGACAGGGGTGAATGGGCAGTACTTC.

The rearrangement joins TRBV27 to TRBJ2-1; 9 bases are a match to TRBD2. The V and J ends lost 5 bases and 3 bases, in that order; junction bases with no gene match: 5. CDR1 is MNHEY, CDR2 SMNVEV, per germline (reference sequence). The CDR3 length is 15 residues. The CDR3 sequence is CASSIRLADYNEQFF. The CDR3 nucleotides read TGTGCCAGCAGTATAAGACTAGCGGACTACAATGAGCAGTTCTTC.

The chain recombines TRBV5-6 with TRBJ1-6, with 7 bases aligning to TRBD1. Germline V gives CDR1 SGHDT, CDR2 YYEEEE. V lost 4 bases to trimming and J lost 7 bases; unmatched junction nucleotides: 8. The CDR3 has 15 residues. Written as DNA, the CDR3 is TGTGCCAGCAGCCTCCCCGGGACAGCCAATTCACCCCTCCACTTT. It codes for CASSLPGTANSPLHF. The complete variable domain, with remaining parts taken from reference TRBV5-6 and TRBJ1-6, reads DAGVTQSPTHLIKTRGQQVTLRCSPKSGHDTVSWYQQALGQGPQFIFQYYEEEERQRGNFPDRFSGHQFPNYSSELNVNALLLGDSALYLCASSLPGTANSPLHFGNGTRLTVT.

This chain links TRBV28 with TRBJ2-7; weak D call: TRBD2 (5 bases). Germline loops: CDR1 MDHEN, CDR2 SYDVKM. The CDR3 sequence is 14 residues long. Trimming took 2 bases from V and 6 from J, leaving 14 bases between them. CDR3 bases: TGTGCCAGCAGTTTAAGTGGGAGCAGCGGCGAGCAGTACTTC. Translation gives CASSLSGSSGEQYF.

The genes are TRBV5-6 and TRBJ2-7; D perhaps matches TRBD1 (6 bases). V was pared by 0 bases and J by 3 bases, with 10 bases between. This CDR3 spans 14 amino acids. CDR1 SGHDT and CDR2 YYEEEE come from the germline V gene. The CDR3 region is CASSLGRQVYEQYF. DNA of the CDR3: TGTGCCAGCAGCTTGGGTAGACAGGTCTACGAGCAGTACTTC.

The chain has TRBV5-1 and TRBJ2-7; 10 nucleotides agree with TRBD2. V gave up 3 bases and J gave up 4 bases; unmatched junction bases: 4. The CDR3 totals 14 residues. CDR1 and CDR2 from the germline V gene are SGHRS and YFSETQ. CDR3 coding DNA: TGCGCCAGCAGCTCAGCGGGAGGGCCGTACGAGCAGTACTTC. Protein product: CASSSAGGPYEQYF.

Regarding this clone: The same CDR3 also results from other DNA sequences found in this sample. The rearrangement joins TRBV19 to TRBJ1-4; 7 bases match TRBD1. Looked up from germline, CDR1 is LNHDA and CDR2 is SQIVND (reference sequence). J gave up 4 bases and V 9 bases, and 5 bases lay outside the gene matches. The CDR3 contains 13 residues. CDR3 region: CASSRQGNEKLFF. The CDR3 coding sequence is TGTGCCAGCTCTCGACAGGGTAATGAAAAACTGTTTTTT.

The chain employs TRBV5-1 and TRBJ2-3, with 12 bases aligning to TRBD1. The length of the CDR3 is 15 residues. The V and J ends lost 5 bases and 6 bases, in that order; junction bases with no gene match: 7. Germline V lookup: CDR1 SGHRS, CDR2 YFSETQ. The CDR3 DNA reads as TGCGCCAGCAGAGACGGGACAGGGGGCTACGATACGCAGTATTTT. Its translation is CASRDGTGGYDTQYF.